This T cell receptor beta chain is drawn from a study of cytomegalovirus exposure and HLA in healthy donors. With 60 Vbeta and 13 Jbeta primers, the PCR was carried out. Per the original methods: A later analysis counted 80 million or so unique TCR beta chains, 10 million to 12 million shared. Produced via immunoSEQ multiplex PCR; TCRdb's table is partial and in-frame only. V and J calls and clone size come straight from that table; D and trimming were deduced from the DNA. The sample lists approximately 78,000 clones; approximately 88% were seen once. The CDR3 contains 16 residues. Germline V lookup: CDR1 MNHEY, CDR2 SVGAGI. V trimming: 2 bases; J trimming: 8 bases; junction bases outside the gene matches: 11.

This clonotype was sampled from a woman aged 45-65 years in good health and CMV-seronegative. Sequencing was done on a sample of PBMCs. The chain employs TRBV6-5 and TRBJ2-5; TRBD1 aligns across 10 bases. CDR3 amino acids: CASSYDPGQGPGTQYF. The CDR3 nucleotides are TGTGCCAGCAGTTACGACCCGGGACAGGGGCCGGGTACCCAGTACTTC.